Following are 15 T cell receptor beta chains from one sample sequenced in a study of T cell responses to AZD1222 COVID-19 vaccine. Assay used: immunoSEQ multiplex PCR; TCRdb lists only in-frame clones, some missing. Of 150,000 to 200,000 clones listed, 85% to 90% were seen once; the top ten hold around 2.5%. This specimen consisted of peripheral blood, obtained on day 0 of MenACWY control vaccination. All receptors come from an adult in good health.

The J gene is TRBJ1-4, the V gene TRBV5-4; 11 positions agree with TRBD1. Germline lookup yields CDR1 SGHNT and CDR2 YYREEE (reference sequence). V lost 4 bases to trimming and J lost 3 bases; unmatched junction nucleotides: 11. This CDR3 has 18 amino acids. CDR3 sequence: CASSAATDRGRANEKLFF. CDR3 nucleotide sequence: TGTGCCAGCAGCGCCGCAACGGACAGGGGGCGAGCTAATGAAAAACTGTTTTTT.

The rearrangement uses TRBV7-8 and TRBJ2-2; TRBD2 aligns across 8 bases. CDR1 and CDR2 (germline): SGHVS, FQNEAQ. Trimming removed 6 bases from V and 0 bases from J; junction bases left unmatched: 6. The CDR3 totals 16 residues. CDR3 sequence reads: CASRPPGLANTGELFF. CDR3 DNA sequence: TGTGCCAGCAGGCCTCCGGGACTAGCGAACACCGGGGAGCTGTTTTTT.

This clone came up once. The CDR3 coding sequence is TGTGCCAGCTCGTCTGCGGGGATGGTCGGTCAGCCCCAGCATTTT. It codes for CASSSAGMVGQPQHF. The rearrangement links TRBV13 to TRBJ1-5; D gene uncertain. The germline gives CDR1 PRHDT, CDR2 FYEKMQ (reference sequence). Trimming took off 8 bases at V and 6 bases at J, with 20 bases between the two ends. The CDR3 spans 15 residues. The full variable domain, completed using reference TRBV13 and TRBJ1-5, is AAGVIQSPRHLIKEKRETATLKCYPIPRHDTVYWYQQGPGQDPQFLISFYEKMQSDKGSIPDRFSAQQFSDYHSELNMSSLELGDSALYFCASSSAGMVGQPQHFGDGTRLSIL.

The count of this clone is one. The chain couples TRBV21-1 to TRBJ2-1; TRBD1 is the table's D call, not checked against the DNA. TRBV21-1 is tagged as a pseudogene. The CDR3 consists of 13 residues. The CDR3 sequence is CARGPLTYNEQFF. In nucleotides, the CDR3 is TGTGCCAGGGGGCCCCTAACCTACAATGAGCAGTTCTTC.

CDR3 loop: CASSLGFASGNTIYF. As DNA, the CDR3 is TGTGCCAGCAGCTTAGGGTTCGCGTCTGGAAACACCATATATTTT. The genes are TRBV7-8 and TRBJ1-3; D remains ambiguous. The V gene lost 1 base and the J gene lost 1 base, with 8 bases spanning the gap. This CDR3 region has 15 residues. Germline CDR1 and CDR2: SGHVS and FQNEAQ.

The rearrangement links TRBV28 to TRBJ2-2; 12 positions agree with TRBD2. V was pared by 5 bases and J by 9 bases, with 13 bases of the junction left unmatched. Germline-derived CDR1 and CDR2 are MDHEN and SYDVKM. CDR3 length: 17 amino acids. CDR3 in DNA: TGTGCCAGCAGTACCCGACTAGCGGGAGAAAAAGGCCGGGAGCTGTTTTTT. Translation: CASSTRLAGEKGRELFF.

This chain links TRBV29-1 with TRBJ2-1, with D perhaps TRBD1 or TRBD2 (5 bases each). V gave up 3 bases and J gave up 7 bases, with 13 bases separating them. Germline CDR1 SQVTM, CDR2 ANQGSEA. This CDR3 is built from 13 residues. CDR3 in amino acids: CSVDWGWRNEQFF. CDR3 in DNA: TGCAGCGTTGACTGGGGGTGGAGGAATGAGCAGTTCTTC.

This chain joins TRBV7-9 and TRBJ2-5; TRBD2 aligns across 7 bases. The CDR3 covers 14 residues. Losses at the gene ends were 5 bases for V and 2 bases for J; bases not matched to a gene: 5. Germline V gene sequence: CDR1 SEHNR, CDR2 FQNEAQ (reference sequence). The CDR3 loop reads CASSDSGLQETQYF. CDR3 nucleotides: TGTGCCAGCAGCGACTCGGGACTACAAGAGACCCAGTACTTC.

This clone was picked up a small number of times. This rearrangement joins TRBV6-5 to TRBJ1-2, with D possibly being TRBD1 (5 bases). Trimming removed 2 bases from V and 7 bases from J, with 11 bases in between. Per germline, CDR1 MNHEY and CDR2 SVGAGI. This CDR3 is 13 amino acids long. CDR3 in amino acids: CASSYRGRSGYTF. The CDR3 region has the DNA TGTGCCAGCAGTTACAGGGGCAGGAGTGGCTACACCTTC.

The rearrangement links TRBV2 to TRBJ2-7, with D possibly TRBD1 on 6 matching bases. The germline gives CDR1 SNHLY, CDR2 FYNNEI. The CDR3 is 14 residues long. Deletions cut 3 bases from V and 0 bases from J, with 9 bases between. The CDR3 is CASSDWDNSYEQYF. DNA for the CDR3: TGTGCCAGCAGTGATTGGGACAACTCCTACGAGCAGTACTTC.

The chain combines TRBV10-3 with TRBJ2-3, with D tentatively TRBD2 (8 bases). CDR3 size: 14 residues. The germline CDR1 and CDR2 sequences are ENHRY and SYGVKD. Trimming took 7 bases from V and 4 from J, leaving 15 bases between them. The CDR3 nucleotides are TGTGCCATCAATACGGGAGGGGGCGCAGATACGCAGTATTTT. Translating gives CAINTGGGADTQYF.

V is TRBV7-2 and J is TRBJ1-6; 7 nucleotides line up with TRBD1. Germline V gene data show CDR1 as SGHTA and CDR2 as FQGNSA. The ends lost 1 base at V and 7 bases at J; junction bases unmatched: 7. The CDR3 covers 16 residues. The CDR3 bases are TGTGCCAGCAGCTTAGTGTGGGACAGCCCCAATTCACCCCTCCACTTT. It codes for CASSLVWDSPNSPLHF.

This clone was seen just once. The rearrangement joins TRBV6-1 to TRBJ2-7, with TRBD2 matching over 10 bases. With 1 base clipped from V and 2 bases from J, the junction kept 5 bases outside the gene matches. The CDR3 covers 16 residues. Germline lookup yields CDR1 MNHNS and CDR2 SASEGT. This CDR3 reads CASSEEGSGRPYEQYF. DNA of the CDR3: TGTGCCAGCAGTGAAGAAGGTAGCGGGAGGCCCTACGAGCAGTACTTC.

This clone has only a few counts. This chain joins TRBV3-1 (or the pseudogene TRBV3-2) and TRBJ1-2; D uncertain. Deletions cut 3 bases from V and 7 bases from J, with 12 bases between. This CDR3 is built from 13 residues. Germline CDR1 and CDR2: LGHDT and YNNKEL (reference sequence). The CDR3 reads CASSHEGRGGYTF. The CDR3 bases are TGTGCCAGCAGCCACGAGGGTCGGGGTGGCTACACCTTC.

The chain is built from TRBV5-4 and TRBJ2-3; 9 bases line up with TRBD1. This CDR3 spans 16 amino acids. With V trimmed by 4 bases and J by 2 bases, 8 bases remained unmatched. Germline CDR1 SGHNT, CDR2 YYREEE (reference sequence). This CDR3 reads CASSNWDREFTDTQYF. In nucleotides, the CDR3 is TGTGCCAGCAGCAATTGGGACAGGGAATTCACAGATACGCAGTATTTT.